This TCR beta chain was captured by sequencing in a study of cytotoxic CD8 clonotypes in ibrutinib-treated CLL. Regarding this clone: What it binds is unknown.

Study outcomes and limitations: Rising at ibrutinib response, clonality subsequently fell back toward baseline at progression. Public clonotypes, rarely seen, contracted or held steady on treatment.

This CDR3 spans 15 amino acids. The germline CDR1 and CDR2 sequences are SGHRS and YFSETQ. V lost 4 bases, J lost 4 bases, and 17 bases lay in between. The method was immunoSEQ multiplex PCR; TCRdb's version includes in-frame clones alone and lacks a portion of them. This repertoire shows about 300,000 clones, around 76% found once; its top ten account for about 5%. The source is a human donor with chronic lymphocytic leukemia. Sequencing was performed on PBMCs, taken at disease progression, from a patient treated with ibrutinib. The chain carries TRBV5-1 and TRBJ2-5, with D perhaps TRBD2 (6 bases). Written as DNA, the CDR3 is TGCGCCAGCAGCCCGGCAACAGCAGCGGGAGAGACCCAGTACTTC. Residues: CASSPATAAGETQYF.